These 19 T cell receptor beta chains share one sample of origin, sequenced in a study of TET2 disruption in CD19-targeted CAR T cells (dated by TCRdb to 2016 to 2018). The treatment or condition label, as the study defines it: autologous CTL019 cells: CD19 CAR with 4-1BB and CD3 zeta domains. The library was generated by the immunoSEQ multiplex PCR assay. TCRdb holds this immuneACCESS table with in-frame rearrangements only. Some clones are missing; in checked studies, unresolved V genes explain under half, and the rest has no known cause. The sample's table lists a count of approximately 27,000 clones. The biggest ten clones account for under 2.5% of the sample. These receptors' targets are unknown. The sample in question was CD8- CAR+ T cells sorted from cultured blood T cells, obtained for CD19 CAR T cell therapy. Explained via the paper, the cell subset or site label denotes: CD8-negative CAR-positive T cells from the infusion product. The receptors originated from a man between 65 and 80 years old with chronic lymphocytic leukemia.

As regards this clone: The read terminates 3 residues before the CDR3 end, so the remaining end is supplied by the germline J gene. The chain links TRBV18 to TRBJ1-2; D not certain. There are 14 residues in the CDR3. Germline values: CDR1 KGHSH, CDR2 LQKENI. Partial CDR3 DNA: TGTGCCAGCTCACCCTCTACAGTCTCTTACGAC. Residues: CASSPSTVSYD. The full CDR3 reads CASSPSTVSYDYTF. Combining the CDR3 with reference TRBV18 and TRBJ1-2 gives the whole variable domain NAGVMQNPRHLVRRRGQEARLRCSPMKGHSHVYWYRQLPEEGLKFMVYLQKENIIDESGMPKERFSAEFPKEGPSILRIQQVVRGDSAAYFCASSPSTVSYDYTFGSGTRLTVV.

Partial CDR3 DNA: TGCGCCAGCAGCGTGACAGGGGGCGTCGATCAGCCC. Protein product: CASSVTGGVDQP. The CDR3 as a whole reads CASSVTGGVDQPQHF. The rearrangement uses TRBV5-1 and TRBJ1-5; 10 bases line up with TRBD1. The read comes to an end 3 residues before the CDR3 does, leaving the germline J gene to fill in the end. Germline lookup yields CDR1 SGHRS and CDR2 YFSETQ. The length of the CDR3 is 15 residues. J was trimmed by 5 bases and V by 4 bases; bases with no gene match: 6.

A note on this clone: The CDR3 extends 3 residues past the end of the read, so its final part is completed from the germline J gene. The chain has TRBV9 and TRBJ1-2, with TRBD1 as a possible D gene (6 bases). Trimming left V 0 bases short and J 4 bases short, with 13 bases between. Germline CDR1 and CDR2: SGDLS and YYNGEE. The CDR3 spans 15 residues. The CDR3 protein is CASSVGDRLGYGYTF. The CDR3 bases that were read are TGTGCCAGCAGCGTAGGCGACAGGTTAGGCTATGGC.

CDR3 sequence: CASSLLWAGQTEAFF. The sequenced CDR3 bases are TGCGCCAGCAGCTTGCTTTGGGCAGGGCAGACTGAA. The chain employs TRBV5-1 and TRBJ1-1; D might be TRBD1 (5 bases). The sequence runs out 3 residues before the end of the CDR3; the remainder is reconstructed from the germline J gene. The CDR3 is 15 residues long. CDR1 is SGHRS and CDR2 is YFSETQ in the germline V gene. V was pared by 1 base and J by 5 bases, with 15 bases between.

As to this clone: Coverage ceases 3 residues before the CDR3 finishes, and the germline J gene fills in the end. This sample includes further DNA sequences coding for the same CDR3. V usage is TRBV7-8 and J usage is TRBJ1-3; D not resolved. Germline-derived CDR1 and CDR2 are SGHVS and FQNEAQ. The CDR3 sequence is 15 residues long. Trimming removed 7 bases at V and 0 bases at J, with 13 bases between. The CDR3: CASNPAAGSGNTIYF. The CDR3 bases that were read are TGTGCCAGCAACCCCGCCGCGGGCTCTGGAAACACC.

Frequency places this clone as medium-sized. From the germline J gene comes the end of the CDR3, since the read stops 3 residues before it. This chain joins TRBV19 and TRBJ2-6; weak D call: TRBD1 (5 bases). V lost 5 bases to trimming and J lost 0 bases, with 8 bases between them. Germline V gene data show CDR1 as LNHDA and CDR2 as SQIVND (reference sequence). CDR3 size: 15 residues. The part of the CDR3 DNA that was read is TGTGCCAGTAGTGACAGAGGCTCTGGGGCCAACGTC. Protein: CASSDRGSGANV. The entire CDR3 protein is CASSDRGSGANVLTF.

CDR3 sequence: CASSSSGGRTYGYTF. The part of the CDR3 DNA that was read is TGTGCCAGTAGTTCCTCGGGGGGAAGAACCTATGGC. The chain carries TRBV19 and TRBJ1-2; tentative D call: TRBD1 (5 bases). The read ends 3 residues before the CDR3 terminus; that terminus is restored from the germline J gene. Germline loops: CDR1 LNHDA, CDR2 SQIVND (reference sequence). The length of the CDR3 is 15 residues. With 5 bases removed from V and 4 bases from J, the gap between germline ends came to 17 bases.

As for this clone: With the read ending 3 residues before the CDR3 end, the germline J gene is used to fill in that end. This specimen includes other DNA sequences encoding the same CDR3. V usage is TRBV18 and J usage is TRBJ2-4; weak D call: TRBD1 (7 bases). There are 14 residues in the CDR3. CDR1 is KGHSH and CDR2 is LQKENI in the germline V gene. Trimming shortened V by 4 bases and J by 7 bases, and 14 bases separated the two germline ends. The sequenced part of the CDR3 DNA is TGTGCCAGCTCACTCGGAGGGACAGAGAACATT. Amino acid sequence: CASSLGGTENI. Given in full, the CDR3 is CASSLGGTENIQYF.

The part of the CDR3 DNA that was read is TGCGCCAGCAGCGGGGGACAGGGGCTCAACAATGAG. Translation gives CASSGGQGLNNE. The entire CDR3 sequence reads CASSGGQGLNNEQFF. The genes are TRBV5-1 and TRBJ2-1; 10 bases fit TRBD1. The read is 3 residues too short to cover the CDR3 end, so that end is filled in from the germline J gene. This CDR3 region has 15 residues. Losses at the gene ends were 4 bases for V and 5 bases for J; bases not matched to a gene: 6. Germline V gives CDR1 SGHRS, CDR2 YFSETQ.

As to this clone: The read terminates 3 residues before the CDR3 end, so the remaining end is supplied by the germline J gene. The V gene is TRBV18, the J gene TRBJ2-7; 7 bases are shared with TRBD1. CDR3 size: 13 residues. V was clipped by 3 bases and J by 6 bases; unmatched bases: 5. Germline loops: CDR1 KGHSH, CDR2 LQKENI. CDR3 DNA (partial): TGTGCCAGCTCACCCGACAGGGCGCTCGAG. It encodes CASSPDRALE. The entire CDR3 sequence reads CASSPDRALEQYF.

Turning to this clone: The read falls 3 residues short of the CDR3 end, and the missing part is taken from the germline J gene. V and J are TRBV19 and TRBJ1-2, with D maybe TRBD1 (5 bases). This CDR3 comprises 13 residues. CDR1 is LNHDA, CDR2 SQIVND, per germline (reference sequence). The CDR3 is CASSMVRGYDYTF. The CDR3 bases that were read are TGTGCCAGTAGTATGGTTAGGGGCTACGAC.

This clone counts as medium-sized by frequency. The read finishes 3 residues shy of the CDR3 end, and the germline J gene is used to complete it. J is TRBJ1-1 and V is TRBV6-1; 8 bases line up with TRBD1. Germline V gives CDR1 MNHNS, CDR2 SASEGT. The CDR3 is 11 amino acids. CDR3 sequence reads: CASSAQGVAFF. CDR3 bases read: TGTGCCAGCAGTGCACAGGGGGTC.

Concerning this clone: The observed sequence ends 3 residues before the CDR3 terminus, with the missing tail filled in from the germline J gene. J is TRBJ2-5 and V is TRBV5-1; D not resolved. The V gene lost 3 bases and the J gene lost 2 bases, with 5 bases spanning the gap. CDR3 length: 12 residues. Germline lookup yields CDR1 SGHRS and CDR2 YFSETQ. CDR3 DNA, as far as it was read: TGCGCCAGCAGCTCGTCTCAAGAGACC. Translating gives CASSSSQET. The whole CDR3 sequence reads CASSSSQETQYF.

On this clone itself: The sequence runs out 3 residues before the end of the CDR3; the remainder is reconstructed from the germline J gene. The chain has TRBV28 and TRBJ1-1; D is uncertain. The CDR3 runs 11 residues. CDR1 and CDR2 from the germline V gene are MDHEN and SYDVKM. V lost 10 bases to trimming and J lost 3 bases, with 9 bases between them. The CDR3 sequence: CAIQADTEAFF. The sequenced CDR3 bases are TGTGCCATCCAGGCTGACACTGAA.

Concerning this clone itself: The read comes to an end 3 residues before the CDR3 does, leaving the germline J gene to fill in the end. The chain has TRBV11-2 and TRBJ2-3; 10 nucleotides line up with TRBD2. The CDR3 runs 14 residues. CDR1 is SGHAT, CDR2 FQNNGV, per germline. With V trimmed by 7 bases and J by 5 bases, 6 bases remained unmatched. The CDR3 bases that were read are TGTGCCAGCAACCAGCGGGGGGGCCGAGATACG. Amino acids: CASNQRGGRDT. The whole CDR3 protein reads CASNQRGGRDTQYF.

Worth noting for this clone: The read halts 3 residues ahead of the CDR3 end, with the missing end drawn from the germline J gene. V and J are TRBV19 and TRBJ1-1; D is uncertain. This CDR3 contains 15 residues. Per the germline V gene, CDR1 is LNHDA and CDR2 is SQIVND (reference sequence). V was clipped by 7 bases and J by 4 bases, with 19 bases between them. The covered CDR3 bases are TGTGCCAGTAACTCGCTTGCGGGGAGTTTCACTGAA. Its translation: CASNSLAGSFTE. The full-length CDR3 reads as CASNSLAGSFTEAFF.

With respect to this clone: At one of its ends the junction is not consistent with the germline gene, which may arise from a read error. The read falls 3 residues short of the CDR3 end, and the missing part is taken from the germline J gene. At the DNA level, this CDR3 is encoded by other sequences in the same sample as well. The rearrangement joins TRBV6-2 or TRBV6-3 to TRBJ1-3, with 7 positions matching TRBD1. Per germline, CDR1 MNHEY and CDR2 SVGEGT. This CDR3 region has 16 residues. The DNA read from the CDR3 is TGTGCCAGCAGTTCGGGACAGCTTTCCTCTGGAAACACT. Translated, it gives CASSSGQLSSGNT. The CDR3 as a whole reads CASSSGQLSSGNTIYF.

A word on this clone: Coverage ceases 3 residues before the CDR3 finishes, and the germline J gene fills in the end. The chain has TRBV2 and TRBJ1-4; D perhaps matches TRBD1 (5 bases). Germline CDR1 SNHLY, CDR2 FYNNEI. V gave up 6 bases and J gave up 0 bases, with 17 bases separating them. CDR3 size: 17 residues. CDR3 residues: CASREGLGSTTNEKLFF. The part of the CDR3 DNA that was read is TGTGCCAGCAGAGAGGGACTAGGCAGCACAACTAATGAAAAA. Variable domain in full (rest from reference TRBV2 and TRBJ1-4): EPEVTQTPSHQVTQMGQEVILRCVPISNHLYFYWYRQILGQKVEFLVSFYNNEISEKSEIFDDQFSVERPDGSNFTLKIRSTKLEDSAMYFCASREGLGSTTNEKLFFGSGTQLSVL.

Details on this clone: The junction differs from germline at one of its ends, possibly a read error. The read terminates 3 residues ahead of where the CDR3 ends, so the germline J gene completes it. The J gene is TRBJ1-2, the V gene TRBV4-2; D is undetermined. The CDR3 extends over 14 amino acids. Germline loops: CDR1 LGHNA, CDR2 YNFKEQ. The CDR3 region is CASSQDTPAAGYTF. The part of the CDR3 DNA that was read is TGCGCCAGCAGCCAAGACACGCCGGCGGCTGGC.